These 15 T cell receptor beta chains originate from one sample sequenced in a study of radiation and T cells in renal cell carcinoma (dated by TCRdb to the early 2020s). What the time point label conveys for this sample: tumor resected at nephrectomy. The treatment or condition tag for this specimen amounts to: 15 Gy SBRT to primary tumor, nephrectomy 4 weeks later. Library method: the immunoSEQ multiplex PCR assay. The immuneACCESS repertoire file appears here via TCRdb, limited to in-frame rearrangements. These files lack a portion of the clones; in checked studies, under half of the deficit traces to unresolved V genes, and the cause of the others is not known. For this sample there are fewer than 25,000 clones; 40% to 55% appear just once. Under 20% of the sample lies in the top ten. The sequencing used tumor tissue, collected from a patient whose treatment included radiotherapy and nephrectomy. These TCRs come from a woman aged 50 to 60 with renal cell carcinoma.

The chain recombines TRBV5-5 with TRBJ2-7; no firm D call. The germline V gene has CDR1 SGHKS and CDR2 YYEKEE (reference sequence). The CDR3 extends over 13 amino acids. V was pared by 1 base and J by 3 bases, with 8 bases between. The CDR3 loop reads CASSLLEDYEQYF. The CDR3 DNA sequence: TGTGCCAGCAGCTTGCTGGAAGACTACGAGCAGTACTTC.

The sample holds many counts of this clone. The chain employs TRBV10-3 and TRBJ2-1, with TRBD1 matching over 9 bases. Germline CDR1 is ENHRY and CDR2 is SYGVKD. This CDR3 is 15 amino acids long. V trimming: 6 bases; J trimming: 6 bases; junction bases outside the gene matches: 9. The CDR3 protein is CAISSRDREGNEQFF. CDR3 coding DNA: TGTGCCATCAGCAGCCGGGACAGGGAAGGCAATGAGCAGTTCTTC.

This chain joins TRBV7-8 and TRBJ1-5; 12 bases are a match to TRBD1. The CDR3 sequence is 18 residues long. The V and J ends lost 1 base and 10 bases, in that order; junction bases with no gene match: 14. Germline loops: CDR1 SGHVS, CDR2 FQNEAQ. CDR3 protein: CASSLVPGQGAAISPQHF. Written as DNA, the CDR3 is TGTGCCAGCAGCTTAGTGCCGGGACAGGGGGCGGCCATCAGCCCCCAGCATTTT.

CDR3 in DNA: TGTGCCAGCTCACCATCCCCAGGGCAGAACACTGAAGCTTTCTTT. Encoded protein: CASSPSPGQNTEAFF. The chain combines TRBV18 with TRBJ1-1; tentatively, D is TRBD1 (5 bases). The V gene lost 2 bases and the J gene lost 1 base, with 11 bases spanning the gap. CDR3 size: 15 residues. CDR1 and CDR2 from the germline V gene are KGHSH and LQKENI.

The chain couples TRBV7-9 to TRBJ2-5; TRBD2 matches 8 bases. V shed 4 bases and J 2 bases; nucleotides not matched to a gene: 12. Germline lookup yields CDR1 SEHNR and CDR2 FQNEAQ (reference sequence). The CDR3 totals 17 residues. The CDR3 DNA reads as TGTGCCAGCAGCTCCCGGACGGGGGGGCGTCTTCAAGAGACCCAGTACTTC. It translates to CASSSRTGGRLQETQYF.

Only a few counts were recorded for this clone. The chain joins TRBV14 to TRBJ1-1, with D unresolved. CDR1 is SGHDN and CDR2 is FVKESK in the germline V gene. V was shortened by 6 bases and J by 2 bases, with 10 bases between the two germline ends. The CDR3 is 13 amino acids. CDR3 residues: CASREGLNTEAFF. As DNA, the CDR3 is TGTGCCAGCAGAGAAGGGCTTAACACTGAAGCTTTCTTT.

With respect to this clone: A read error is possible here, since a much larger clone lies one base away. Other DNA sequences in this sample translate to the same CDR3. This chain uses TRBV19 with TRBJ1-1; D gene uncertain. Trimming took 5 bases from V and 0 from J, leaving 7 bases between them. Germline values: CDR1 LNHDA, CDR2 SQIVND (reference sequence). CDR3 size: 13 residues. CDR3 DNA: TGTGCCAGTAGTCGTGGGGTGAACACTGAAGCTTTCTTT. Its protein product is CASSRGVNTEAFF.

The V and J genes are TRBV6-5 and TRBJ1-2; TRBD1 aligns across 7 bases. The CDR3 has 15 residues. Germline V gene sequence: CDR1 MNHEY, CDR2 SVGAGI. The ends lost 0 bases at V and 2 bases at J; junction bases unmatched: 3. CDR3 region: CASSYSDRRNYGYTF. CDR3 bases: TGTGCCAGCAGTTACTCGGACAGGAGGAACTATGGCTACACCTTC.

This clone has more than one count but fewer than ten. The CDR3 DNA is TGTGCCAGCAGCTTGCGGGGGGGAGCCTACAATGAGCAGTTCTTC. Protein: CASSLRGGAYNEQFF. The rearrangement uses TRBV5-4 and TRBJ2-1; TRBD2 matches at 8 bases. Unmatched junction bases numbered 2, after V lost 1 base and J lost 2 bases. The CDR3 is 15 amino acids. The germline V gene has CDR1 SGHNT and CDR2 YYREEE (reference sequence).

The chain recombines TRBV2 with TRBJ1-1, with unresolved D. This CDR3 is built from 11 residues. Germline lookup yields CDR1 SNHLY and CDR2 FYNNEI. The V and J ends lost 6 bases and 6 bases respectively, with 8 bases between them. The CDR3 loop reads CASSLTPEAFF. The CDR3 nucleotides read TGTGCCAGCAGCCTGACCCCTGAAGCTTTCTTT.

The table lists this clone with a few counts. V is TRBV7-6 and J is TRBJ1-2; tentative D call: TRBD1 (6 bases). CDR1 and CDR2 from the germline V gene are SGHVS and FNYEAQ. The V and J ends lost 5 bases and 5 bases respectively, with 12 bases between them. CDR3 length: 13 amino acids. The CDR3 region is CASSPGQGYGYTF. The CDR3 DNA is TGTGCCAGCAGCCCGGGACAAGGATATGGCTACACCTTC.

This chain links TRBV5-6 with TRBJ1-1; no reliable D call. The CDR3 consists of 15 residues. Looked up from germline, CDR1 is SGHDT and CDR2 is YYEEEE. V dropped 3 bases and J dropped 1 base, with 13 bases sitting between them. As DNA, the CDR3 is TGTGCCAGCAGCTCCCCAATTGGATGGAACACTGAAGCTTTCTTT. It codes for CASSSPIGWNTEAFF.

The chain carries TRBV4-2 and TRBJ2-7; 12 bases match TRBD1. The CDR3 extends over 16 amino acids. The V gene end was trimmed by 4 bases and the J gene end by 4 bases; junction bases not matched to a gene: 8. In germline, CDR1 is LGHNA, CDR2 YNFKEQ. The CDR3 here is CASSPGTGGVIYEQYF. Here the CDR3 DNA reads TGTGCCAGCAGCCCGGGGACAGGGGGCGTTATATACGAGCAGTACTTC.

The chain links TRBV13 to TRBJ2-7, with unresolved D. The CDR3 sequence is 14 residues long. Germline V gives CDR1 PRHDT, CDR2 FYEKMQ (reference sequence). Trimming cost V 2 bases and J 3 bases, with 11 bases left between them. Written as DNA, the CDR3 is TGTGCCAGCAGCTTAAGACAAGTTAACTACGAGCAGTACTTC. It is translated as CASSLRQVNYEQYF.

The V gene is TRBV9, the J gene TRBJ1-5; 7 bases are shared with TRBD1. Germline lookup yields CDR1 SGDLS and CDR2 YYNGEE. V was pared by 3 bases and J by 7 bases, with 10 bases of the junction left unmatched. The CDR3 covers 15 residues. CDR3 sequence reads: CASSAGGDSVQPQHF. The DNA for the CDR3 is TGTGCCAGCAGCGCTGGGGGGGACAGCGTCCAGCCCCAGCATTTT.